This T cell receptor beta chain was found in a study of blood T cell repertoires in COVID-19. The CDR3 spans 14 residues. The germline gives CDR1 MNHEY, CDR2 SVGAGI. The trim removed 5 bases at V and 3 bases at J, leaving 6 bases unmatched. The protocol was immunoSEQ multiplex PCR, while the TCRdb copy is restricted to in-frame clones and leaves out a portion. The sample records 210,000 or so clones, 65% to 85% being singletons. Source material: peripheral blood. This chain joins TRBV6-5 and TRBJ2-7, with 8 bases matching TRBD1. This sequence was found in a man aged 45-65 years with active or convalescent COVID-19. CDR3 residues: CASSTRDRFYEQYF. CDR3 DNA: TGTGCCAGCAGTACCCGGGACAGGTTCTACGAGCAGTACTTC.